These 3 T cell receptor beta chains were all obtained from the same sample, sequenced in a study of PD-1 blockade in classical Hodgkin lymphoma. Every patient experienced relapse after autologous stem cell transplantation, and brentuximab vedotin exposure varied. Assay used: immunoSEQ multiplex PCR; TCRdb lists only in-frame clones, some missing. The data show about 41,000 clones, about 70% seen once. This sample comprised peripheral blood mononuclear cells (PBMCs), obtained at baseline. These receptor sequences come from a human donor with classical Hodgkin lymphoma.

CDR3 loop: CASSLSPSGYEQYF. CDR3 coding DNA: TGTGCCAGCAGCTTATCACCTAGCGGGTACGAGCAGTACTTC. This chain connects TRBV6-5 to TRBJ2-7; 8 bases map to TRBD2. The germline V gene encodes CDR1 MNHEY and CDR2 SVGAGI. Trimming removed 6 bases from V and 4 bases from J; junction bases left unmatched: 8. This CDR3 is built from 14 residues.

The CDR3 protein is CASSLFSQPQHF. The CDR3 DNA is TGTGCCAGCAGTTTATTCAGTCAGCCCCAGCATTTT. The genes are TRBV28 and TRBJ1-5; unclear D gene. Per germline, CDR1 MDHEN and CDR2 SYDVKM. Trimming cost V 1 base and J 6 bases, with 4 bases left between them. This CDR3 is built from 12 residues.

This rearrangement joins TRBV9 to TRBJ2-1, with D perhaps TRBD2 (6 bases). The ends were cut back, 3 bases at V and 0 bases at J, with 13 bases in the middle. The germline gives CDR1 SGDLS, CDR2 YYNGEE. CDR3 length: 16 residues. As DNA, the CDR3 is TGTGCCAGCAGCGGTCGCGGGACTTTCTCCTACAATGAGCAGTTCTTC. As protein: CASSGRGTFSYNEQFF.